These 18 T cell receptor beta chains originate from one sample sequenced in a study of long-term antiretroviral therapy in people with HIV. Survey-level resolution applied to immunoSEQ assay v3.0. TCRdb's table, derived via immunoSEQ multiplex PCR, lists solely in-frame clones and lacks some. The repertoire holds 20,000 to 30,000 clones, 85% seen once, with about 9.5% in the top ten. The input for sequencing was unsorted PBMCs, taken 2.3 years after starting antiretroviral therapy. These receptors were taken from a man aged 35-49 years with HIV.

This chain links TRBV9 with TRBJ1-2, with D possibly TRBD1 on 5 matching bases. CDR1 is SGDLS, CDR2 YYNGEE, per germline. Trimming removed 5 bases from V and 2 bases from J, with 13 bases in between. The CDR3 length is 14 residues. Written as DNA, the CDR3 is TGTGCCAGCAGAGAACGCGAGGGGAACTATGGCTACACCTTC. Its translation is CASREREGNYGYTF.

V and J are TRBV15 and TRBJ1-1; D is perhaps TRBD1 (6 bases). CDR3 length: 11 residues. CDR1 is LNHNV, CDR2 YYDKDF, per germline (reference sequence). Trimming took 4 bases from V and 7 from J, leaving 7 bases between them. The CDR3 sequence: CATSKGGEAFF. The CDR3 DNA follows: TGTGCCACCAGCAAGGGGGGTGAAGCTTTCTTT. Drawing the rest from reference TRBV15 and TRBJ1-1, the complete variable domain is DAMVIQNPRYQVTQFGKPVTLSCSQTLNHNVMYWYQQKSSQAPKLLFHYYDKDFNNEADTPDNFQSRRPNTSFCFLDIRSPGLGDTAMYLCATSKGGEAFFGQGTRLTVV.

The rearrangement joins TRBV6-1 to TRBJ1-3, with 7 positions matching TRBD1. Trimming took 10 bases from V and 2 from J; bases not matched to a gene: 11. Germline V gene data show CDR1 as MNHNS and CDR2 as SASEGT. The CDR3 runs to 15 residues. In DNA, the CDR3 is TGTGCCACTCTTATGAGGGGGACAGCTGGAAACACCATATATTTT. This encodes CATLMRGTAGNTIYF.

This chain uses TRBV29-1 with TRBJ1-1, with no clear D. This CDR3 region has 11 residues. Trimming removed 5 bases at V and 2 bases at J, with 6 bases between. Germline CDR1 SQVTM, CDR2 ANQGSEA. The chain's CDR3 is CSVFLNTEAFF. The CDR3 DNA reads TGCAGCGTTTTTCTAAACACTGAAGCTTTCTTT.

This clone appeared a single time. The rearrangement links TRBV4-1 to TRBJ2-1; TRBD2 matches at 8 bases. The CDR3 extends over 15 amino acids. Per the germline V gene, CDR1 is MGHRA and CDR2 is YSYEKL. V lost 0 bases to trimming and J lost 8 bases; unmatched junction nucleotides: 6. The CDR3 bases are TGCGCCAGCAGCCAAGATGCGGGGGGTTTGGATGAGCAGTTCTTC. It is translated as CASSQDAGGLDEQFF.

The chain employs TRBV28 and TRBJ1-2, with 7 bases that match TRBD1. Germline V gives CDR1 MDHEN, CDR2 SYDVKM. The CDR3 runs to 14 residues. Losses at the gene ends were 2 bases for V and 0 bases for J; bases not matched to a gene: 0. CDR3 coding DNA: TGTGCCAGCAGTTTAGGGACAGCTAACTATGGCTACACCTTC. Its translation is CASSLGTANYGYTF.

The V gene is TRBV5-6, the J gene TRBJ1-2; the D gene is possibly TRBD1 (5 bases). The V end was cut by 4 bases, the J end by 5 bases, with 12 bases between. The CDR3 sequence is 13 residues long. In germline, CDR1 is SGHDT, CDR2 YYEEEE. The CDR3 spells CASSLRAGYGYTF. The CDR3 nucleotides are TGTGCCAGCAGCCTCAGGGCCGGGTATGGCTACACCTTC.

As DNA, the CDR3 is TGTGCCTGGAGTGTGGGACGGAACACTGAAGCTTTCTTT. Translating gives CAWSVGRNTEAFF. V usage is TRBV30 and J usage is TRBJ1-1, with D possibly being TRBD1 (5 bases). The CDR3 loop spans 13 amino acids. Germline CDR1 is GTSNPN and CDR2 is SVGIG (reference sequence). V lost 0 bases to trimming and J lost 1 base, with 6 bases between them.

This rearrangement joins TRBV5-6 to TRBJ1-2; the D gene is possibly TRBD1 (5 bases). Germline V CDR1 and CDR2: SGHDT, YYEEEE. V lost 0 bases, J lost 6 bases, and 6 bases lay in between. The length of the CDR3 is 12 residues. This CDR3 is CASSLVGDGYTF. The CDR3 DNA reads as TGTGCCAGCAGCTTGGTAGGGGATGGCTACACCTTC.

The chain couples TRBV7-9 to TRBJ2-7; 7 bases fit TRBD2. J lost 1 base, V lost 7 bases, and 7 bases had no gene match. Looked up from germline, CDR1 is SEHNR and CDR2 is FQNEAQ (reference sequence). The CDR3 has 14 residues. CDR3 loop: CASTSLGGSYEQYF. The CDR3 nucleotides read TGTGCCAGCACCTCTCTGGGGGGGTCCTACGAGCAGTACTTC.

This clone has a handful of counts. The chain has TRBV27 and TRBJ1-6; TRBD1 might be the D (5 bases). The germline V gene has CDR1 MNHEY and CDR2 SMNVEV (reference sequence). Trimming cost V 6 bases and J 7 bases, with 13 bases left between them. The CDR3 runs 14 residues. The chain's CDR3 is CASSLQVGNSPLHF. For the CDR3, the DNA is TGTGCCAGCAGCTTACAGGTGGGCAATTCACCCCTCCACTTT.

The chain links TRBV6-5 to TRBJ1-4; possible D gene TRBD1, 5 bases. Germline values: CDR1 MNHEY, CDR2 SVGAGI. Trimming took off 2 bases at V and 3 bases at J, with 10 bases between the two ends. The CDR3 runs 15 residues. CDR3 amino acids: CASSYGGQPNEKLFF. DNA of the CDR3: TGTGCCAGCAGTTACGGAGGACAACCTAATGAAAAACTGTTTTTT.

This clone was counted once. CDR3 region: CASSWMTGVFHYGYTF. In DNA form, the CDR3 reads TGCGCCAGCAGCTGGATGACAGGGGTTTTTCACTATGGCTACACCTTC. This sequence joins TRBV5-1 and TRBJ1-2, with TRBD1 identical over 8 bases. CDR3 size: 16 residues. Trimming cost V 3 bases and J 3 bases; bases outside gene matches: 10. From germline, CDR1 is SGHRS and CDR2 YFSETQ. Full variable domain (rest looked up from reference TRBV5-1 and TRBJ1-2): KAGVTQTPRYLIKTRGQQVTLSCSPISGHRSVSWYQQTPGQGLQFLFEYFSETQRNKGNFPGRFSGRQFSNSRSEMNVSTLELGDSALYLCASSWMTGVFHYGYTFGSGTRLTVV.

This clone is a singleton in its sample. V and J are TRBV6-5 and TRBJ2-3, with TRBD2 matching 8 bases. The CDR3 is made up of 16 amino acids. J was trimmed by 7 bases and V by 0 bases; bases with no gene match: 9. CDR1 and CDR2 from the germline V gene are MNHEY and SVGAGI. CDR3 amino acids: CASSYSGGGSSNTQYF. DNA of the CDR3: TGTGCCAGCAGTTACTCAGGCGGGGGGTCGTCTAATACGCAGTATTTT.

V and J are TRBV5-6 and TRBJ2-5, with 11 bases identical to TRBD2. CDR1 is SGHDT, CDR2 YYEEEE, per germline. V was pared by 1 base and J by 5 bases, with 7 bases of the junction left unmatched. CDR3 length: 16 residues. In DNA form, the CDR3 reads TGTGCCAGCAGCTTGTTAGCGGGAGGGAGGAAGGAGACCCAGTACTTC. This encodes CASSLLAGGRKETQYF.

The chain combines TRBV6-6 with TRBJ2-2; TRBD2 aligns across 10 bases. This CDR3 region has 14 residues. The V and J ends lost 8 bases and 4 bases, in that order; junction bases with no gene match: 4. The germline V gene has CDR1 MNHNY and CDR2 SVGAGI (reference sequence). The CDR3 loop is CASGLAGVTGELFF. The CDR3 DNA follows: TGTGCCAGCGGCCTAGCGGGAGTCACCGGGGAGCTGTTTTTT.

This clone was seen a single time. The chain combines TRBV4-1 with TRBJ1-2; D might be TRBD1 (5 bases). V was cut by 9 bases and J by 0 bases, with 17 bases left in between. In germline, CDR1 is MGHRA, CDR2 YSYEKL. The CDR3 totals 15 residues. CDR3: CASQREQGPNYGYTF. DNA for the CDR3: TGCGCCAGTCAGCGAGAGCAGGGACCTAACTATGGCTACACCTTC.

The chain couples TRBV7-8 to TRBJ1-1, with D unclear. CDR3 length: 14 residues. Trimming removed 3 bases from V and 0 bases from J, with 8 bases in between. In germline, CDR1 is SGHVS, CDR2 FQNEAQ. For the CDR3, the DNA is TGTGCCAGCAGCTTGGTCTTCCTGAACACTGAAGCTTTCTTT. Encoded protein: CASSLVFLNTEAFF. The complete variable domain, with remaining parts taken from reference TRBV7-8 and TRBJ1-1, reads GAGVSQSPRYKVAKRGQDVALRCDPISGHVSLFWYQQALGQGPEFLTYFQNEAQLDKSGLPSDRFFAERPEGSVSTLKIQRTQQEDSAVYLCASSLVFLNTEAFFGQGTRLTVV.